The 26 T cell receptor beta chains given below trace back to one sample, sequenced in a study of regulatory T cells in long-lasting Graves disease. In building TCR beta libraries, iRepertoire HTBI primers were used together with Arm-PCR of CDR3 regions. TCRdb reprocessed the multiplex PCR reads via MiXCR and lists one record per CDR3 protein. The sample holds 410,000 or so distinct CDR3 sequences, 14% to 15% seen once. This sample's time point: newly diagnosed GD, antithyroid drugs for less than 3 months. PBMC RNA served as the TCR library source. This same sample was also taken into another study, of T cells in Graves' hyperthyroidism and ophthalmopathy.

Sample: peripheral blood mononuclear cells (PBMCs), taken at new diagnosis, from a patient treated with antithyroid drugs. These receptors were taken from a woman under 40 with Graves disease.

There are a few counts of this clonotype. V gene TRBV18 combines with J gene TRBJ2-1; 11 nucleotides line up with TRBD2. The CDR3 has 16 amino acids. The V and J ends lost 5 bases and 4 bases, in that order; junction bases with no gene match: 7. Germline CDR1 is KGHSH and CDR2 is LQKENI. The chain's CDR3 is CASSGLAGGRYNEQFF. The CDR3 region has the DNA TGTGCCAGCTCAGGATTAGCGGGAGGGCGTTACAATGAGCAGTTCTTC.

This clonotype showed up many times. This chain links TRBV30 with TRBJ2-5; TRBD2 aligns across 9 bases. Germline V CDR1 and CDR2: GTSNPN, SVGIG (reference sequence). The CDR3 extends over 14 amino acids. The trim removed 4 bases at V and 0 bases at J, leaving 3 bases unmatched. In nucleotides, the CDR3 is TGTGCCTGGACCCTAGCGGGAAACCAAGAGACCCAGTACTTC. It specifies CAWTLAGNQETQYF.

The table lists this clonotype with many counts. The chain couples TRBV11-2 to TRBJ2-1, with TRBD1 matching 9 bases. The CDR3 totals 16 residues. Germline values: CDR1 SGHAT, CDR2 FQNNGV. The junction had 5 bases not matched to a gene; V was cut back by 5 bases and J by 0 bases. The CDR3 DNA is TGTGCCAGCAGCCTCCGACAGGGGGGCTCCTACAATGAGCAGTTCTTC. Protein product: CASSLRQGGSYNEQFF.

The chain uses TRBV7-9 and TRBJ2-7; D uncertain. Germline values: CDR1 SEHNR, CDR2 FQNEAQ (reference sequence). The CDR3 runs 14 residues. V was cut by 5 bases and J by 0 bases, with 11 bases left in between. The CDR3 here is CASSPGRLSYEQYF. As DNA, the CDR3 is TGTGCCAGCAGCCCCGGACGTCTCTCCTACGAGCAGTACTTC.

This clonotype has at least ten counts. This chain uses TRBV20-1 with TRBJ2-7; 12 nucleotides line up with TRBD2. Germline trimming cut 5 bases from V and 7 bases from J; bases unmatched to any gene: 12. This CDR3 is built from 15 residues. Germline V lookup: CDR1 DFQATT, CDR2 SNEGSKA (reference sequence). For the CDR3, the DNA is TGCAGTGCTCTAGCTACCCCCACTAGCGGGAGGGAGCAGTACTTC. Its protein product is CSALATPTSGREQYF.

CDR3 in DNA: TGTGCCAGCAGCTTAACTCCGGGCAGAATGAACACTGAAGCTTTCTTT. Translating it yields CASSLTPGRMNTEAFF. This sequence joins TRBV7-3 and TRBJ1-1; no reliable D call. Trimming took 0 bases from V and 0 from J, leaving 11 bases between them. CDR1 is SGHTA, CDR2 FQGTGA, per germline. The CDR3 is 16 residues long.

In its sample, this clonotype was seen a few times. V and J are TRBV27 and TRBJ1-2; D unclear. Trimming stripped 2 bases from V and 8 bases from J, with 15 bases between. CDR1 is MNHEY, CDR2 SMNVEV, per germline (reference sequence). This CDR3 contains 14 residues. CDR3 protein: CASSLGLGSGGYTF. CDR3 in DNA: TGTGCCAGCAGTTTAGGTCTTGGGAGTGGAGGCTACACCTTC.

In this sample, this clonotype turned up many times. The rearrangement uses TRBV2 and TRBJ2-1; TRBD2 aligns across 8 bases. J lost 9 bases, V lost 7 bases, and 5 bases had no gene match. Germline CDR1 reads SNHLY; CDR2 reads FYNNEI. The CDR3 loop spans 12 amino acids. CDR3: CASTSGSGEQFF. CDR3 coding DNA: TGTGCCAGCACCAGCGGGAGCGGTGAGCAGTTCTTC.

This sequence joins TRBV24-1 and TRBJ1-5; D ambiguous. Trimming took off 1 base at V and 6 bases at J, with 9 bases between the two ends. CDR3 length: 14 residues. The germline V gene has CDR1 KGHDR and CDR2 SFDVKD. The CDR3 sequence: CATSDFAQPQPQHF. CDR3 bases: TGTGCCACCAGTGATTTCGCGCAGCCTCAGCCCCAGCATTTT.

This CDR3 reads CASSQTSGRVYEQYF. CDR3 nucleotide sequence: TGTGCCAGTAGCCAGACTAGCGGGAGGGTCTACGAGCAGTACTTC. The gene calls are TRBV19 and TRBJ2-7; TRBD2 agrees at 14 bases. The germline V gene has CDR1 LNHDA and CDR2 SQIVND (reference sequence). The length of the CDR3 is 15 residues. The V segment lost 6 bases and the J segment 3 bases; nucleotides outside the gene matches: 4.

This chain connects TRBV19 to TRBJ2-1; D might be TRBD2 (6 bases). CDR3 length: 14 residues. Germline lookup yields CDR1 LNHDA and CDR2 SQIVND (reference sequence). V was pared by 3 bases and J by 3 bases, with 9 bases between. The CDR3: CASSIGGIYNEQFF. The CDR3 nucleotides are TGTGCCAGTAGTATTGGGGGGATCTACAATGAGCAGTTCTTC.

This clonotype showed up many times. This sequence joins TRBV11-3 and TRBJ1-1; D possibly corresponds to TRBD1 (5 bases). Per germline, CDR1 SGHNT and CDR2 YENEEA. CDR3 length: 14 amino acids. Trimming removed 3 bases at V and 5 bases at J, with 13 bases between. The CDR3 DNA sequence: TGTGCCAGCAGCTTGGGGGGGAGAGGGACTGAAGCTTTCTTT. Protein: CASSLGGRGTEAFF.

This clonotype has a count of ten or more. The V call is TRBV5-1, the J call TRBJ2-5; D uncertain. The CDR3 length is 16 residues. Per the germline V gene, CDR1 is SGHRS and CDR2 is YFSETQ. Trimming stripped 0 bases from V and 2 bases from J, with 14 bases between. The CDR3 protein is CASSLDPGTLQETQYF. The CDR3 DNA sequence: TGCGCCAGCAGCTTGGATCCAGGAACCCTACAAGAGACCCAGTACTTC.

This clonotype was observed at least ten times. This sequence joins TRBV11-2 and TRBJ2-5; 8 nucleotides line up with TRBD2. Unmatched junction bases numbered 10, after V lost 5 bases and J lost 5 bases. The CDR3 length is 15 residues. The germline CDR1 and CDR2 sequences are SGHAT and FQNNGV. This CDR3 is CASSLSGSRQETQYF. The CDR3 bases are TGTGCCAGCAGCCTCAGCGGGAGCAGGCAGGAGACCCAGTACTTC.

This clonotype was seen many times. J is TRBJ2-5 and V is TRBV7-2; the D gene is possibly TRBD1 (5 bases). Germline lookup yields CDR1 SGHTA and CDR2 FQGNSA. The CDR3 extends over 20 amino acids. The ends were cut back, 4 bases at V and 0 bases at J, with 27 bases in the middle. In DNA, the CDR3 is TGTGCCAGCAGCTCCCCAGGGCCAGTGATGGCCGTTCGGTACCAAGAGACCCAGTACTTC. Translating gives CASSSPGPVMAVRYQETQYF. The full variable domain, in which reference TRBV7-2 and TRBJ2-5 provide the parts outside the CDR3, is GAGVSQSPSNKVTEKGKDVELRCDPISGHTALYWYRQSLGQGLEFLIYFQGNSAPDKSGLPSDRFSAERTGGSVSTLTIQRTQQEDSAVYLCASSSPGPVMAVRYQETQYFGPGTRLLVL.

The table lists this clonotype with many counts. The chain carries TRBV29-1 and TRBJ2-1; 7 bases align to TRBD1. V was pared by 6 bases and J by 6 bases, with 14 bases of the junction left unmatched. The CDR3 totals 15 residues. In germline, CDR1 is SQVTM, CDR2 ANQGSEA. The CDR3 DNA is TGCAGCGTCGACCCCCCACTAACAGGGGTCAATGAGCAGTTCTTC. As protein: CSVDPPLTGVNEQFF.

This clonotype was observed at least ten times. This chain connects TRBV28 to TRBJ1-4; TRBD1 might be the D (5 bases). V lost 4 bases to trimming and J lost 2 bases, with 11 bases between them. Germline V lookup: CDR1 MDHEN, CDR2 SYDVKM. This CDR3 has 15 amino acids. CDR3 in DNA: TGTGCCAGCAGTTCGCAGGGATGGACTAATGAAAAACTGTTTTTT. Residues: CASSSQGWTNEKLFF.

This clonotype was picked up a small number of times. The rearrangement uses TRBV9 and TRBJ1-1; 7 nucleotides align to TRBD1. V lost 3 bases and J lost 7; bases outside the gene matches: 12. The CDR3 totals 15 residues. Germline lookup yields CDR1 SGDLS and CDR2 YYNGEE. This chain's CDR3 is CASSEGGPRGGEAFF. The CDR3, as DNA: TGTGCCAGCAGCGAGGGGGGACCCAGGGGGGGTGAAGCTTTCTTT.

Many counts were recorded for this clonotype. This chain links TRBV19 with TRBJ1-1; perhaps TRBD1 as D (5 bases). The CDR3 has 15 amino acids. V dropped 1 base and J dropped 0 bases, with 9 bases sitting between them. Per germline, CDR1 LNHDA and CDR2 SQIVND (reference sequence). CDR3 region: CASSIVKGLNTEAFF. The CDR3 DNA reads TGTGCCAGTAGTATAGTGAAGGGGTTGAACACTGAAGCTTTCTTT.

The table lists this clonotype with a few counts. The J gene is TRBJ2-1, the V gene TRBV5-1, with 8 positions matching TRBD2. Germline-derived CDR1 and CDR2 are SGHRS and YFSETQ. After removal of 2 bases from V and 9 bases from J, the junction contained 4 bases not matched to a gene. The CDR3 sequence is 13 residues long. The CDR3 DNA is TGCGCCAGCAGCTTTTCAAGCGGGAGTGAGCAGTTCTTC. This codes for CASSFSSGSEQFF.

The J gene is TRBJ1-5, the V gene TRBV6-2 or TRBV6-3; D gene uncertain. The V gene's germline CDR1 is MNHEY and CDR2 SVGEGT. This CDR3 is 14 amino acids long. Trimming cost V 6 bases and J 3 bases, with 12 bases left between them. CDR3: CASRGSRYNQPQHF. The CDR3 DNA reads TGTGCCAGCAGGGGTTCACGGTACAATCAGCCCCAGCATTTT.

This chain uses TRBV30 with TRBJ2-2; 11 bases fit TRBD2. Looked up from germline, CDR1 is GTSNPN and CDR2 is SVGIG (reference sequence). The CDR3 spans 15 residues. V lost 2 bases and J lost 4; bases outside the gene matches: 3. The CDR3 is CAWSTGTSGTGELFF. The CDR3 nucleotides read TGTGCCTGGAGTACTGGGACTAGCGGCACCGGGGAGCTGTTTTTT.

The genes are TRBV20-1 and TRBJ2-1; 8 bases fit TRBD2. Germline V gene data show CDR1 as DFQATT and CDR2 as SNEGSKA (reference sequence). The CDR3 runs to 13 residues. J gave up 6 bases and V 3 bases, and 4 bases lay outside the gene matches. The CDR3 loop is CSASGGAGNEQFF. The CDR3 DNA reads as TGCAGTGCTAGCGGGGGGGCTGGCAATGAGCAGTTCTTC.

The CDR3 protein is CASSTISGTNTGELFF. The CDR3 DNA reads TGTGCCAGCAGTACCATTTCGGGTACGAACACCGGGGAGCTGTTTTTT. The chain employs TRBV3-1 and TRBJ2-2; D not resolved. V dropped 6 bases and J dropped 0 bases, with 14 bases sitting between them. The CDR3 is 16 amino acids. In germline, CDR1 is LGHDT, CDR2 YNNKEL (reference sequence). The variable domain in full, with the rest retrieved from reference TRBV3-1 and TRBJ2-2, is DTAVSQTPKYLVTQMGNDKSIKCEQNLGHDTMYWYKQDSKKFLKIMFSYNNKELIINETVPNRFSPKSPDKAHLNLHINSLELGDSAVYFCASSTISGTNTGELFFGEGSRLTVL.

The chain uses TRBV4-1 and TRBJ1-2; perhaps TRBD1 as D (5 bases). Trimming cost V 4 bases and J 2 bases, with 14 bases left between them. Per germline, CDR1 MGHRA and CDR2 YSYEKL. This CDR3 has 15 amino acids. CDR3 DNA: TGCGCCAGCAGCCCGATTGGGGCAGGGAACTATGGCTACACCTTC. Translating it yields CASSPIGAGNYGYTF.

This clonotype was recorded only once. With a far larger clone one base away, a read error is the likely cause. The J gene is TRBJ2-1, the V gene TRBV27, with 12 bases matching TRBD2. The V gene's germline CDR1 is MNHEY and CDR2 SMNVEV (reference sequence). The V segment lost 6 bases and the J segment 6 bases; nucleotides outside the gene matches: 12. This CDR3 is built from 17 residues. CDR3 loop: CASSKTPASGRGNEQFF. The DNA of the CDR3 is TGTGCCAGCAGCAAAACTCCGGCTAGCGGGAGGGGCAATGAGCAGTTCTTC.